These 20 T cell receptor beta chains originate from one sample sequenced in a study of CD8 T cells in Susac syndrome. Random hexamers primed reverse transcription of about 0.45 to 1 ug RNA. MiXCR, run by TCRdb on the immunoSEQ multiplex PCR reads, gives a single entry per CDR3 protein. The table shows about 73,000 distinct CDR3 sequences, with approximately 94% occurring only once. The sample was CD8+ T cells from PBMCs. These receptor sequences come from a human donor with multiple sclerosis.

The chain carries TRBV7-8 and TRBJ2-1, with 15 bases aligning to TRBD2. V was clipped by 5 bases and J by 2 bases; unmatched bases: 7. This CDR3 has 18 amino acids. The germline V gene has CDR1 SGHVS and CDR2 FQNEAQ. The CDR3 protein is CASSAGLAGGPTYNEQFF. As DNA, the CDR3 is TGTGCCAGCAGCGCCGGACTAGCGGGAGGGCCAACCTACAATGAGCAGTTCTTC.

The chain links TRBV7-3 to TRBJ2-1, with 9 nucleotides matching TRBD2. The CDR3 is 15 amino acids. The J segment lost 5 bases and the V segment lost 5 bases, leaving 7 bases of the junction unmatched. CDR1 and CDR2 (germline): SGHTA, FQGTGA. The CDR3 DNA reads TGTGCCAGCAGCCCCGGGACTAGCTGGGACAATGAGCAGTTCTTC. This encodes CASSPGTSWDNEQFF.

The chain combines TRBV5-4 with TRBJ1-1, with 7 bases that match TRBD1. CDR3 length: 14 residues. Germline assignment: CDR1 SGHNT and CDR2 YYREEE (reference sequence). The trim removed 2 bases at V and 1 base at J, leaving 2 bases unmatched. DNA for the CDR3: TGTGCCAGCAGCTTCAGGGGGGCGAACACTGAAGCTTTCTTT. This encodes CASSFRGANTEAFF.

The chain links TRBV29-1 to TRBJ1-2; D uncertain. Germline V gene lookup returns CDR1 SQVTM and CDR2 ANQGSEA. Between the trimmed V and J ends, which lost 4 bases and 4 bases, there was a span of 7 bases. This CDR3 has 11 residues. In nucleotides, the CDR3 is TGCAGCGTTGGGGCACTCTATGGCTACACCTTC. It encodes CSVGALYGYTF.

The chain couples TRBV7-9 to TRBJ2-5; 9 nucleotides line up with TRBD1. The trim removed 4 bases at V and 9 bases at J, leaving 9 bases unmatched. There are 14 residues in the CDR3. The V gene's germline CDR1 is SEHNR and CDR2 FQNEAQ (reference sequence). CDR3 bases: TGTGCCAGCAGCTCCCCGGGACAGGGCCATCCCCAGTACTTC. It encodes CASSSPGQGHPQYF.

This clonotype was seen a single time. The chain has TRBV7-2 and TRBJ2-3; 7 nucleotides match TRBD2. CDR1 and CDR2 (germline): SGHTA, FQGNSA. Trimming took 0 bases from V and 0 from J; bases not matched to a gene: 6. CDR3 size: 17 residues. Here the CDR3 DNA reads TGTGCCAGCAGCTTAGCGCCGAGCGGGGTGAGCACAGATACGCAGTATTTT. Its translation: CASSLAPSGVSTDTQYF.

This clonotype was detected only once. The chain is built from TRBV12-3 or TRBV12-4 and TRBJ1-2; unclear D gene. The V gene lost 1 base and the J gene lost 9 bases, with 6 bases spanning the gap. The CDR3 covers 11 residues. The CDR3 DNA reads TGTGCCAGCAGTTTAGGAGACCGCTACACCTTC. As protein: CASSLGDRYTF.

This clonotype was observed once. The rearrangement joins TRBV7-9 to TRBJ2-5; 9 bases line up with TRBD2. Germline trimming cut 5 bases from V and 4 bases from J; bases unmatched to any gene: 8. Germline V gives CDR1 SEHNR, CDR2 FQNEAQ (reference sequence). The CDR3 covers 15 residues. The CDR3 region has the DNA TGTGCCAGCAGCCCCTGGGTAGCGGGGGTAGAGACCCAGTACTTC. Translated, it gives CASSPWVAGVETQYF.

The J gene is TRBJ1-1, the V gene TRBV20-1, with D perhaps TRBD1 (5 bases). Between the trimmed V and J ends, which lost 5 bases and 1 base, there was a span of 11 bases. The germline V gene has CDR1 DFQATT and CDR2 SNEGSKA (reference sequence). The CDR3 loop spans 13 amino acids. The CDR3 loop reads CSAWGPQNTEAFF. The CDR3 DNA sequence: TGCAGTGCTTGGGGACCCCAGAACACTGAAGCTTTCTTT.

The gene calls are TRBV9 and TRBJ1-1, with 8 bases fitting TRBD1. Germline V gene lookup returns CDR1 SGDLS and CDR2 YYNGEE. The CDR3 is 17 residues long. The V gene end was trimmed by 5 bases and the J gene end by 3 bases; junction bases not matched to a gene: 15. CDR3 amino acids: CASSQGIYRGVDTEAFF. CDR3 nucleotides: TGTGCCAGCAGTCAAGGAATCTACAGGGGGGTAGACACTGAAGCTTTCTTT.

The rearrangement links TRBV27 to TRBJ1-5; D is ambiguous. V was clipped by 0 bases and J by 3 bases, with 9 bases between them. The CDR3 consists of 15 residues. CDR1 MNHEY and CDR2 SMNVEV come from the germline V gene (reference sequence). The CDR3 is CASSLSDPSNQPQHF. The CDR3 DNA sequence: TGTGCCAGCAGTTTATCTGACCCGTCCAATCAGCCCCAGCATTTT.

The V gene is TRBV2, the J gene TRBJ1-1; tentative D call: TRBD1 (5 bases). Trimming took 5 bases from V and 5 from J, leaving 9 bases between them. The length of the CDR3 is 12 residues. CDR1 and CDR2 (germline): SNHLY, FYNNEI. The CDR3 DNA reads TGTGCCAGCAGTACAGGAGGGACTGAAGCTTTCTTT. It is translated as CASSTGGTEAFF. The complete variable domain, with remaining parts taken from reference TRBV2 and TRBJ1-1, reads EPEVTQTPSHQVTQMGQEVILRCVPISNHLYFYWYRQILGQKVEFLVSFYNNEISEKSEIFDDQFSVERPDGSNFTLKIRSTKLEDSAMYFCASSTGGTEAFFGQGTRLTVV.

The V call is TRBV6-2 or TRBV6-3, the J call TRBJ1-4; D call uncertain. Looked up from germline, CDR1 is MNHEY and CDR2 is SVGEGT. The CDR3 covers 15 residues. V lost 5 bases and J 8 bases, leaving 18 bases between the germline ends. The CDR3 loop is CASSPPRTATEKLFF. The CDR3 nucleotides read TGTGCCAGCAGTCCACCGAGGACCGCTACCGAAAAACTGTTTTTT.

The rearrangement joins TRBV25-1 to TRBJ2-7; 8 bases map to TRBD2. This CDR3 comprises 15 residues. Trimming removed 7 bases from V and 4 bases from J; junction bases left unmatched: 12. In germline, CDR1 is MGHDK, CDR2 SYGVNS. CDR3 in amino acids: CASTRRGIAGYEQYF. DNA of the CDR3: TGTGCCAGCACCCGTCGAGGGATAGCGGGATACGAGCAGTACTTC.

V usage is TRBV29-1 and J usage is TRBJ2-1, with TRBD2 identical over 10 bases. Trimming at V came to 2 bases and at J to 9 bases, leaving 7 bases not matched to a gene. The CDR3 contains 14 residues. Germline V gene lookup returns CDR1 SQVTM and CDR2 ANQGSEA. CDR3 residues: CSVELLAGDGEQFF. For the CDR3, the DNA is TGCAGCGTTGAACTTCTAGCGGGAGATGGTGAGCAGTTCTTC.

The gene calls are TRBV19 and TRBJ1-5, with TRBD1 as a possible D gene (5 bases). V dropped 6 bases and J dropped 0 bases, with 9 bases sitting between them. Germline CDR1 is LNHDA and CDR2 is SQIVND (reference sequence). The CDR3 totals 14 residues. The CDR3 nucleotides are TGTGCCAGTAGACAGGTTTTTAGCAATCAGCCCCAGCATTTT. It translates to CASRQVFSNQPQHF.

This chain uses TRBV12-3 or TRBV12-4 with TRBJ2-1; D may be TRBD2 (6 bases). V shed 5 bases and J shed 6 bases, with 20 bases lying between them. CDR3 length: 16 amino acids. The CDR3 DNA reads as TGTGCCAGCAGTGGCGGCCGGGACTCGCGGGTCAATGAGCAGTTCTTC. Protein: CASSGGRDSRVNEQFF.

The chain carries TRBV6-5 and TRBJ1-5; 7 bases match TRBD1. Trimming at V came to 6 bases and at J to 5 bases, leaving 10 bases not matched to a gene. This CDR3 spans 15 amino acids. The germline gives CDR1 MNHEY, CDR2 SVGAGI. CDR3 residues: CASSPDRVGDQPQHF. The CDR3 region has the DNA TGTGCCAGCAGCCCTGACAGGGTAGGGGATCAGCCCCAGCATTTT.

The chain recombines TRBV7-9 with TRBJ2-1; possible D gene TRBD2, 5 bases. CDR1 and CDR2 (germline): SEHNR, FQNEAQ (reference sequence). The V gene lost 4 bases and the J gene lost 8 bases, with 18 bases spanning the gap. The CDR3 length is 15 residues. The CDR3 bases are TGTGCCAGCAGCTCGCTAGCCGGAAGTAGCCATGAGCAGTTCTTC. Translated: CASSSLAGSSHEQFF.

The rearrangement uses TRBV6-4 and TRBJ2-6; weak D call: TRBD1 (6 bases). With 3 bases removed from V and 1 base from J, the gap between germline ends came to 10 bases. Germline assignment: CDR1 MRHNA and CDR2 SNTAGT. The CDR3 is made up of 16 amino acids. The CDR3 sequence: CASSEAGESGANVLTF. The CDR3 coding sequence is TGTGCCAGCAGTGAAGCAGGGGAGTCTGGGGCCAACGTCCTGACTTTC.